This T cell receptor beta chain was identified during a study of T cell responses to AZD1222 COVID-19 vaccine. This CDR3 spans 16 amino acids. Looked up from germline, CDR1 is SGHDN and CDR2 is FVKESK. V lost 0 bases and J 0 bases, leaving 12 bases between the germline ends. Sequenced by immunoSEQ multiplex PCR; TCRdb stores in-frame clones only, minus some. The table records approximately 110,000 clones, over 75% of them present only once. Concerning this clone: Its antigen is still unknown.

Study results and limitations: Recipients of two AZD1222 doses showed rising Spike-specific TCR breadth and depth. It was only 6 or 7 AZD1222 recipients who were seropositive at baseline. A mostly white British donor set with more females was recruited, and clonal diversity was possibly underestimated.

The clonotype was recovered from an adult in good health. The chain is built from TRBV14 and TRBJ2-7, with D hard to call. The sequenced sample was peripheral blood, obtained on day 0 of AZD1222 vaccination. CDR3 in amino acids: CASSQDKRMSSYEQYF. The CDR3 DNA is TGTGCCAGCAGCCAAGATAAGAGAATGAGCTCCTACGAGCAGTACTTC.